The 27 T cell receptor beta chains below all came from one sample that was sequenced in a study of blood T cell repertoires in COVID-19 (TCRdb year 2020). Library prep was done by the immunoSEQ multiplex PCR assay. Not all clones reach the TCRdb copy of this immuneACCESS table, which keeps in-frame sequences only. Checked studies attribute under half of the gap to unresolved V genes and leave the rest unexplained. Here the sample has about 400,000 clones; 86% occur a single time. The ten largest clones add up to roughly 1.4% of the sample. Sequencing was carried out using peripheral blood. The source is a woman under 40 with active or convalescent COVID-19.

CDR3 region: CASSLGDMGGNTIYF. CDR3 nucleotides: TGCGCCAGCAGCTTGGGAGATATGGGCGGAAACACCATATATTTT. The chain joins TRBV5-1 to TRBJ1-3; D unclear. Looked up from germline, CDR1 is SGHRS and CDR2 is YFSETQ. The CDR3 spans 15 residues. Deletions cut 0 bases from V and 4 bases from J, with 11 bases between.

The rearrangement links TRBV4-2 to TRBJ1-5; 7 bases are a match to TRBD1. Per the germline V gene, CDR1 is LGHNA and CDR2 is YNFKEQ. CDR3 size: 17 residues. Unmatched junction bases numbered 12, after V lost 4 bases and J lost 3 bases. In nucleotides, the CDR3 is TGTGCCAGCAGCCGCCAACCTATCGACAGGGCCAATCAGCCCCAGCATTTT. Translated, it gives CASSRQPIDRANQPQHF.

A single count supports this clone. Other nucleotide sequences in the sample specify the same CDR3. The CDR3: CASSMQGGTEAFF. The CDR3 DNA reads as TGTGCCAGTAGTATGCAGGGGGGCACTGAAGCTTTCTTT. V and J are TRBV19 and TRBJ1-1; TRBD1 matches 7 bases. The CDR3 loop spans 13 amino acids. Germline V gene sequence: CDR1 LNHDA, CDR2 SQIVND (reference sequence). The junction had 2 bases not matched to a gene; V was cut back by 3 bases and J by 4 bases.

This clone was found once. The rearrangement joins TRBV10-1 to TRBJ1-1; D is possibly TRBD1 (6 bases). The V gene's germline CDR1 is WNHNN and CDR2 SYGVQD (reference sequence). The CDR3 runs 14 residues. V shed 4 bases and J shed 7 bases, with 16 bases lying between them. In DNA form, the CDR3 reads TGCGCCAGCAGTGGGCCAGGGACAACTAATGAAGCTTTCTTT. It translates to CASSGPGTTNEAFF.

The CDR3 DNA is TGTGCCAGCAGCCATCGGGACACCAACTATGGCTACACCTTC. Translated, it gives CASSHRDTNYGYTF. This chain uses TRBV4-2 with TRBJ1-2; perhaps TRBD1 as D (6 bases). Trimming pared 3 bases from V and 2 bases from J, leaving 10 bases between. This CDR3 is built from 14 residues. Germline lookup yields CDR1 LGHNA and CDR2 YNFKEQ.

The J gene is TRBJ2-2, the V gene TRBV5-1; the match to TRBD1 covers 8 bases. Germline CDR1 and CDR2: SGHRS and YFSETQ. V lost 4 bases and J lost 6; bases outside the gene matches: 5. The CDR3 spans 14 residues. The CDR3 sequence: CASSPDRVPGELFF. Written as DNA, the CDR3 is TGCGCCAGCAGCCCGGACAGGGTTCCCGGGGAGCTGTTTTTT. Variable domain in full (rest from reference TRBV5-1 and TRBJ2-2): KAGVTQTPRYLIKTRGQQVTLSCSPISGHRSVSWYQQTPGQGLQFLFEYFSETQRNKGNFPGRFSGRQFSNSRSEMNVSTLELGDSALYLCASSPDRVPGELFFGEGSRLTVL.

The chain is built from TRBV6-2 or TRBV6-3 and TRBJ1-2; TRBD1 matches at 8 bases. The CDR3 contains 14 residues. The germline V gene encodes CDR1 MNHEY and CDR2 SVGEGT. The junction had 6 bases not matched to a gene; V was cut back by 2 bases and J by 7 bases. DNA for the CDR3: TGTGCCAGCAGTTACGGGGACAGGTCTGGTGGCTACACCTTC. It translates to CASSYGDRSGGYTF.

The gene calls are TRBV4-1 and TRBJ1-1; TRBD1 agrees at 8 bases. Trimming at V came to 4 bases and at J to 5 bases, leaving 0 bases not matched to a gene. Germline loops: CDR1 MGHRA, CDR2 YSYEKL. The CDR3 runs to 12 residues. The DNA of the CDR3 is TGCGCCAGCAGCCGGACAGGGACTGAAGCTTTCTTT. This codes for CASSRTGTEAFF.

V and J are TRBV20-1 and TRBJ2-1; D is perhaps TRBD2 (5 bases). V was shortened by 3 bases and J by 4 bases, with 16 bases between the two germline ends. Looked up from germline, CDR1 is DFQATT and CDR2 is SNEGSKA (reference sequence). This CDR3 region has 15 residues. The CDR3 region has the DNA TGCAGTGCTAGTGTGGGGATCGGGAAATACAATGAGCAGTTCTTC. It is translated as CSASVGIGKYNEQFF.

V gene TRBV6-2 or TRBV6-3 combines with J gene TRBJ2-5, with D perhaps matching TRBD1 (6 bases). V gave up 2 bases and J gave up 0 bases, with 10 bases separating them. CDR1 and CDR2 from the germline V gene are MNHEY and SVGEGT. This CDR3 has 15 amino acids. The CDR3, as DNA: TGTGCCAGCAGTTACGCGACAGGTCACCAAGAGACCCAGTACTTC. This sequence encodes CASSYATGHQETQYF.

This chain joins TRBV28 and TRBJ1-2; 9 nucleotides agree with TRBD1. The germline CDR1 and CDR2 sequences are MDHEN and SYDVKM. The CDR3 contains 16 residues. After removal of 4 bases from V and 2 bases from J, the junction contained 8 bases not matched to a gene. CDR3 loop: CASSSPGTGLNYGYTF. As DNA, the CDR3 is TGTGCCAGCAGTTCGCCCGGGACAGGGTTGAACTATGGCTACACCTTC.

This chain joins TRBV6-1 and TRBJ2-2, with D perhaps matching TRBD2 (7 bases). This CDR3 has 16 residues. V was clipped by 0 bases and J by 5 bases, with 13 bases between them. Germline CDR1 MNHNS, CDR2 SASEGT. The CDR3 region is CASSEARGEGTGELFF. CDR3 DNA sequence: TGTGCCAGCAGTGAAGCGAGGGGGGAGGGGACCGGGGAGCTGTTTTTT.

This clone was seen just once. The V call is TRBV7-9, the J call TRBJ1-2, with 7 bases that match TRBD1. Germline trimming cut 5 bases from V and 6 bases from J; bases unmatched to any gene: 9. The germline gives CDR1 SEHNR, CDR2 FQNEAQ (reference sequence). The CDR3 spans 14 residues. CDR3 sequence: CASSLSRQGDGYTF. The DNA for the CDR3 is TGTGCCAGCAGCCTAAGCAGACAGGGCGATGGCTACACCTTC. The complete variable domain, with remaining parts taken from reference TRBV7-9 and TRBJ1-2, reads DTGVSQNPRHKITKRGQNVTFRCDPISEHNRLYWYRQTLGQGPEFLTYFQNEAQLEKSRLLSDRFSAERPKGSFSTLEIQRTEQGDSAMYLCASSLSRQGDGYTFGSGTRLTVV.

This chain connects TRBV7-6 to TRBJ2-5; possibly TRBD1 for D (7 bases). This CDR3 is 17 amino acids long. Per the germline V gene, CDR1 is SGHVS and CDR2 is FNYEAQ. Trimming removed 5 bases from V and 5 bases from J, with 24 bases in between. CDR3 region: CASSRGRQQGGWETQYF. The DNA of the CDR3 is TGTGCCAGCAGCCGAGGCAGGCAGCAGGGGGGTTGGGAGACCCAGTACTTC.

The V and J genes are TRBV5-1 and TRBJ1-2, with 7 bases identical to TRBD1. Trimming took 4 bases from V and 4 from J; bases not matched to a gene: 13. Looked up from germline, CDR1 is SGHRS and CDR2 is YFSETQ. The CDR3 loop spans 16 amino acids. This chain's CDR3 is CASSILGTASGYGYTF. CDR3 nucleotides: TGCGCCAGCAGCATTCTAGGGACAGCCTCAGGCTATGGCTACACCTTC.

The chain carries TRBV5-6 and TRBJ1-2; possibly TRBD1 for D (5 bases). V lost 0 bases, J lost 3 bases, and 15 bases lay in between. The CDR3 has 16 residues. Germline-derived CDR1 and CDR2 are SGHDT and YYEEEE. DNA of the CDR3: TGTGCCAGCAGCTTGGCCGGGGGGTCTCGGGACTATGGCTACACCTTC. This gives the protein CASSLAGGSRDYGYTF.

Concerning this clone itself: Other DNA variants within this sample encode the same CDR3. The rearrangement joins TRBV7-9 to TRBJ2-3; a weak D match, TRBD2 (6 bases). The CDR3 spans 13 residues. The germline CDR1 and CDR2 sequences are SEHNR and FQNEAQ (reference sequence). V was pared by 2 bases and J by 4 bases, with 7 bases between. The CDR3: CASSLRGSDTQYF. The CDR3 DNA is TGTGCCAGCAGCTTACGGGGGTCAGATACGCAGTATTTT. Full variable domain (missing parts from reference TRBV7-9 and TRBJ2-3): DTGVSQNPRHKITKRGQNVTFRCDPISEHNRLYWYRQTLGQGPEFLTYFQNEAQLEKSRLLSDRFSAERPKGSFSTLEIQRTEQGDSAMYLCASSLRGSDTQYFGPGTRLTVL.

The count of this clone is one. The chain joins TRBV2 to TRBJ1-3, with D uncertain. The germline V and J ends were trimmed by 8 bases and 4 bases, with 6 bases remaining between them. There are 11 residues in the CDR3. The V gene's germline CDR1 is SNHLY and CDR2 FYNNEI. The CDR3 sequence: CASLAGNTIYF. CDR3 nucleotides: TGTGCCAGCCTGGCCGGAAACACCATATATTTT.

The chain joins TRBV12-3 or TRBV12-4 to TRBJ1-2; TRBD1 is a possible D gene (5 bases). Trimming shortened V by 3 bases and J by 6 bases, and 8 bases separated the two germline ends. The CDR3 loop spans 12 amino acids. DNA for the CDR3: TGTGCCAGCAGTTTGGGACTAAATGGCTACACCTTC. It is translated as CASSLGLNGYTF.

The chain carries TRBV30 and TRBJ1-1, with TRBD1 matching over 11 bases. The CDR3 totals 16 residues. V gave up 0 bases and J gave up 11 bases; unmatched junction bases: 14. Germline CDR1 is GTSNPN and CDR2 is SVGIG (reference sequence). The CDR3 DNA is TGTGCCTGGAGTGTCCGCCGGGACAGGGGGTGGGGCATGGCTTTCTTT. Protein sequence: CAWSVRRDRGWGMAFF. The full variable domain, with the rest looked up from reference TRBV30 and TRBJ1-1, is SQTIHQWPATLVQPVGSPLSLECTVEGTSNPNLYWYRQAAGRGLQLLFYSVGIGQISSEVPQNLSASRPQDRQFILSSKKLLLSDSGFYLCAWSVRRDRGWGMAFFGQGTRLTVV.

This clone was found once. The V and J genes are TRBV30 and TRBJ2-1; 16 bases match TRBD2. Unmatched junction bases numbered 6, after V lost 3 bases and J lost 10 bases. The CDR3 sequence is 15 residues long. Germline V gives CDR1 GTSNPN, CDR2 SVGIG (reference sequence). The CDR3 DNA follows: TGTGCCTGGAGGGGGGGACTAGCGGGAGGGCCCGAGCAGTTCTTC. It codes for CAWRGGLAGGPEQFF. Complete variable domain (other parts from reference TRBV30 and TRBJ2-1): SQTIHQWPATLVQPVGSPLSLECTVEGTSNPNLYWYRQAAGRGLQLLFYSVGIGQISSEVPQNLSASRPQDRQFILSSKKLLLSDSGFYLCAWRGGLAGGPEQFFGPGTRLTVL.

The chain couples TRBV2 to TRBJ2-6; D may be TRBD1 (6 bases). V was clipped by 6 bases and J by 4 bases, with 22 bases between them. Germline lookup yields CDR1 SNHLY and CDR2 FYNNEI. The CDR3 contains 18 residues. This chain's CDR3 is CASSGTTRGSTGANVLTF. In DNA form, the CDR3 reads TGTGCCAGCAGCGGAACTACCAGGGGATCAACCGGGGCCAACGTCCTGACTTTC. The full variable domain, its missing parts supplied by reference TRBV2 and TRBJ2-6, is EPEVTQTPSHQVTQMGQEVILRCVPISNHLYFYWYRQILGQKVEFLVSFYNNEISEKSEIFDDQFSVERPDGSNFTLKIRSTKLEDSAMYFCASSGTTRGSTGANVLTFGAGSRLTVL.

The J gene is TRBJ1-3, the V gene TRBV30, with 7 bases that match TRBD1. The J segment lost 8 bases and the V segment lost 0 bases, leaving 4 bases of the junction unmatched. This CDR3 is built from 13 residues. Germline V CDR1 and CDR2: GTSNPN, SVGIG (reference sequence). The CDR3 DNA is TGTGCCTGGAGTGTAGACAGGGCTGACACCATATATTTT. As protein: CAWSVDRADTIYF.

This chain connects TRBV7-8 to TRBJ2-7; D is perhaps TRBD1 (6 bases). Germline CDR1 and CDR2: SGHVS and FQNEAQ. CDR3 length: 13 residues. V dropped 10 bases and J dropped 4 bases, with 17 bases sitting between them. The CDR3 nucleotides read TGTGCCACCACCCCGGGACACATGTACGAGCAGTACTTC. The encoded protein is CATTPGHMYEQYF.

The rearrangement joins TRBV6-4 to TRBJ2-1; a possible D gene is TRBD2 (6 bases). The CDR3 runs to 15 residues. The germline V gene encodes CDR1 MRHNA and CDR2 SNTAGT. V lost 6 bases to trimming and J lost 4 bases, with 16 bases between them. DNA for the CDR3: TGTGCCAGCAGAAGGTCGGGGGAAGGTTACAATGAGCAGTTCTTC. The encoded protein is CASRRSGEGYNEQFF.

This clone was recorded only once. DNA of the CDR3: TGTGCCAGCAGCTTGGTCACAGGGGCAGAGCAGTACTTC. It is translated as CASSLVTGAEQYF. The chain is built from TRBV5-5 and TRBJ2-7; 7 positions agree with TRBD1. Germline CDR1 is SGHKS and CDR2 is YYEKEE (reference sequence). This CDR3 comprises 13 residues. J was trimmed by 7 bases and V by 0 bases; bases with no gene match: 4. The complete variable domain, with remaining parts taken from reference TRBV5-5 and TRBJ2-7, reads DAGVTQSPTHLIKTRGQQVTLRCSPISGHKSVSWYQQVLGQGPQFIFQYYEKEERGRGNFPDRFSARQFPNYSSELNVNALLLGDSALYLCASSLVTGAEQYFGPGTRLTVT.

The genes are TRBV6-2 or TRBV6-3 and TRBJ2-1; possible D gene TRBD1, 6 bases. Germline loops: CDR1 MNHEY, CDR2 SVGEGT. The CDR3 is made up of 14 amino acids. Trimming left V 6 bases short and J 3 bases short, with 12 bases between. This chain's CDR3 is CASSTGHFYNEQFF. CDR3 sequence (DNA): TGTGCCAGCAGCACGGGACACTTCTACAATGAGCAGTTCTTC.